These 30 T cell receptor beta chains were sequenced from one sample in a study. MiXCR was run by TCRdb on the reads, yielding one entry per CDR3 protein. The table has thousands of distinct CDR3 sequences, about 9.6% seen once. Sequencing input: CD4+ T cells from synovial fluid. The source is a human donor with rheumatoid arthritis.

Ten or more counts support this clonotype. The rearrangement uses TRBV7-2 and TRBJ2-3; 15 bases align to TRBD2. The trim removed 1 base at V and 3 bases at J, leaving 2 bases unmatched. The length of the CDR3 is 17 residues. Germline V gives CDR1 SGHTA, CDR2 FQGNSA. This CDR3 is CASSLEGTSGRTDTQYF. The CDR3 DNA is TGTGCCAGCAGCTTAGAAGGGACTAGCGGGAGGACAGATACGCAGTATTTT.

As to this clonotype: This may be a read error, as it is one base from a much larger clone. The CDR3 nucleotides are TGTGCCAGCAGCTTAGCGGGATGCGCAGATACGCAGTATTTT. Encoded protein: CASSLAGCADTQYF. V is TRBV11-2 and J is TRBJ2-3; the D gene is possibly TRBD2 (5 bases). The CDR3 is made up of 14 amino acids. The germline gives CDR1 SGHAT, CDR2 FQNNGV. Trimming cost V 1 base and J 4 bases, with 9 bases left between them.

This chain connects TRBV7-9 to TRBJ1-2, with 7 bases aligning to TRBD1. The V and J ends lost 3 bases and 2 bases, in that order; junction bases with no gene match: 3. CDR1 and CDR2 (germline): SEHNR, FQNEAQ (reference sequence). This CDR3 contains 14 residues. CDR3 amino acids: CASSFGQENYGYTF. For the CDR3, the DNA is TGTGCCAGCAGCTTTGGACAGGAGAACTATGGCTACACCTTC.

By proportion, this clonotype is medium-sized. The chain has TRBV7-9 and TRBJ2-7; perhaps TRBD2 as D (7 bases). This CDR3 region has 14 residues. CDR1 is SEHNR, CDR2 FQNEAQ, per germline (reference sequence). V gave up 6 bases and J gave up 6 bases, with 18 bases separating them. CDR3 in amino acids: CASRPGGAQIEQYF. In DNA, the CDR3 is TGTGCCAGCAGGCCTGGGGGGGCTCAGATCGAGCAGTACTTC.

Relative to its sample, this clonotype is medium-sized. V usage is TRBV5-4 and J usage is TRBJ2-3, with 9 nucleotides matching TRBD1. The germline CDR1 and CDR2 sequences are SGHNT and YYREEE (reference sequence). V trimming: 0 bases; J trimming: 3 bases; junction bases outside the gene matches: 2. The CDR3 has 15 residues. The CDR3 loop reads CASSLDRGRTDTQYF. In nucleotides, the CDR3 is TGTGCCAGCAGCTTGGACAGGGGGCGGACAGATACGCAGTATTTT.

The CDR3 nucleotides read TGTGCCAGCAGCGTTGGACCGGCTAATGAAAAACTGTTTTTT. Translation gives CASSVGPANEKLFF. The chain combines TRBV7-2 with TRBJ1-4, with no clear D. V was cut by 5 bases and J by 3 bases, with 10 bases left in between. Germline loops: CDR1 SGHTA, CDR2 FQGNSA. The CDR3 is made up of 14 amino acids.

Relative to its sample, this clonotype is large. V and J are TRBV6-1 and TRBJ1-2; 9 nucleotides match TRBD1. Germline loops: CDR1 MNHNS, CDR2 SASEGT. V was pared by 1 base and J by 4 bases, with 4 bases of the junction left unmatched. This CDR3 region has 15 residues. The CDR3 bases are TGTGCCAGCAGTGAAGGTGGACAGGGGTTCTATGGCTACACCTTC. This gives the protein CASSEGGQGFYGYTF.

Details on this clonotype: This may stem from a read error, because a much larger clone lies one nucleotide away. V is TRBV6-2 or TRBV6-3 and J is TRBJ1-1; D gene ambiguous. The germline CDR1 and CDR2 sequences are MNHEY and SVGEGT. The CDR3 has 14 residues. The CDR3 DNA sequence: TGTGTCAGCAGTTACGGACTCAGGAACACTGAAGCTTTCTTT. Translation gives CVSSYGLRNTEAFF.

This clonotype is termed medium-sized. V usage is TRBV4-1 and J usage is TRBJ2-3, with TRBD2 identical over 11 bases. Losses at the gene ends were 3 bases for V and 0 bases for J; bases not matched to a gene: 5. The CDR3 is 17 residues long. Looked up from germline, CDR1 is MGHRA and CDR2 is YSYEKL. The CDR3 coding sequence is TGCGCCAGCAGCCAGTGGGGACTAGCGGAAAGCACAGATACGCAGTATTTT. Translation gives CASSQWGLAESTDTQYF.

This clonotype ranks as medium-sized. The V gene is TRBV7-2, the J gene TRBJ1-6; possibly TRBD1 for D (5 bases). This CDR3 comprises 15 residues. V lost 4 bases and J lost 2, with 9 bases in between. Germline V gives CDR1 SGHTA, CDR2 FQGNSA. CDR3 DNA sequence: TGTGCCAGCAGCTCCGAGACAGCCTATAATTCACCCCTCCACTTT. Translated, it gives CASSSETAYNSPLHF. Based on the CDR3 plus reference TRBV7-2 and TRBJ1-6, the full variable domain is GAGVSQSPSNKVTEKGKDVELRCDPISGHTALYWYRQSLGQGLEFLIYFQGNSAPDKSGLPSDRFSAERTGGSVSTLTIQRTQQEDSAVYLCASSSETAYNSPLHFGNGTRLTVT.

Relative to its sample, this clonotype is medium-sized (0.01 to 0.1%). The chain is built from TRBV20-1 and TRBJ2-1; TRBD2 agrees at 8 bases. CDR1 is DFQATT and CDR2 is SNEGSKA in the germline V gene (reference sequence). The CDR3 has 14 residues. V lost 0 bases to trimming and J lost 9 bases; unmatched junction nucleotides: 7. The CDR3 protein is CSAREGTRLGEQFF. In nucleotides, the CDR3 is TGCAGTGCTAGAGAAGGGACTAGATTAGGTGAGCAGTTCTTC.

The V and J genes are TRBV19 and TRBJ2-1; 13 nucleotides agree with TRBD2. J gave up 0 bases and V 9 bases, and 8 bases lay outside the gene matches. Germline CDR1 and CDR2: LNHDA and SQIVND (reference sequence). The CDR3 spans 17 residues. CDR3 sequence reads: CASSPRTSGSSYNEQFF. In nucleotides, the CDR3 is TGTGCCAGCAGTCCACGGACTAGCGGGAGCTCCTACAATGAGCAGTTCTTC.

In this sample, this clonotype turned up many times. The chain employs TRBV6-5 and TRBJ2-7, with 10 positions matching TRBD1. CDR1 and CDR2 (germline): MNHEY, SVGAGI. This CDR3 is 15 amino acids long. Unmatched junction bases numbered 2, after V lost 2 bases and J lost 1 base. The DNA of the CDR3 is TGTGCCAGCAGTTACCCGGACAGGGGGTCCTACGAGCAGTACTTC. Amino acid sequence: CASSYPDRGSYEQYF.

Of note for this clonotype: This sequence may be a read error, since a much larger clone differs from it by one base. This chain links TRBV6-2 or TRBV6-3 with TRBJ1-5, with D perhaps TRBD1 (5 bases). The CDR3 has 16 residues. Germline loops: CDR1 MNHEY, CDR2 SVGEGT. DNA for the CDR3: TGTGCCAGCAGTTATCTAGCGCCAGGGAGCAATCAGCCCCATCATTTT. The encoded protein is CASSYLAPGSNQPHHF.

This clonotype was detected many times. The chain links TRBV20-1 to TRBJ2-6; D gene ambiguous. The V end lost 6 bases, the J end lost 2 bases, and 8 bases lay between the germline ends. This CDR3 is 13 amino acids long. Germline CDR1 DFQATT, CDR2 SNEGSKA (reference sequence). The CDR3 bases are TGCAGTGCGCGAAAACCTGGGGCCAACGTCCTGACTTTC. Protein sequence: CSARKPGANVLTF.

This clonotype is medium-sized (0.01 to 0.1%) by share. The rearrangement joins TRBV20-1 to TRBJ2-3; D is undetermined. CDR1 and CDR2 (germline): DFQATT, SNEGSKA (reference sequence). This CDR3 comprises 13 residues. Trimming removed 3 bases at V and 0 bases at J, with 7 bases between. The CDR3 sequence: CSASPSSTDTQYF. The CDR3 DNA is TGCAGTGCTAGTCCATCTAGCACAGATACGCAGTATTTT.

By frequency in the sample, this clonotype is medium-sized. The chain recombines TRBV7-2 with TRBJ1-4; D unresolved. V lost 2 bases and J 6 bases, leaving 10 bases between the germline ends. The CDR3 spans 14 residues. Germline lookup yields CDR1 SGHTA and CDR2 FQGNSA. Written as DNA, the CDR3 is TGTGCCAGCAGCTTATCCCCGGCGGATGAAAAACTGTTTTTT. Its translation is CASSLSPADEKLFF. Using reference TRBV7-2 and TRBJ1-4 for the parts outside the CDR3, the full variable domain is GAGVSQSPSNKVTEKGKDVELRCDPISGHTALYWYRQSLGQGLEFLIYFQGNSAPDKSGLPSDRFSAERTGGSVSTLTIQRTQQEDSAVYLCASSLSPADEKLFFGSGTQLSVL.

This clonotype was detected ten times or more. This sequence joins TRBV10-3 and TRBJ2-2; 9 bases fit TRBD2. This CDR3 has 13 residues. J gave up 6 bases and V 4 bases, and 0 bases lay outside the gene matches. CDR1 is ENHRY, CDR2 SYGVKD, per germline. The CDR3 protein is CAISVAGAGELFF. CDR3 DNA: TGTGCCATCAGTGTAGCGGGGGCCGGGGAGCTGTTTTTT.

This clonotype occurred many times. Mismatch with germline at one junction end may stem from a read error. The rearrangement joins TRBV20-1 to TRBJ2-3; D gene ambiguous. Germline CDR1 DFQATT, CDR2 SNEGSKA (reference sequence). The CDR3 consists of 13 residues. CDR3 bases: TGCAGTGCTACAATGACCCGCACCGATACGCAGTATTTT. This sequence encodes CSATMTRTDTQYF.

This clonotype is categorized as medium-sized. The V and J genes are TRBV20-1 and TRBJ2-3, with no clear D. Between the trimmed V and J ends, which lost 4 bases and 1 base, there was a span of 9 bases. This CDR3 has 13 residues. Germline values: CDR1 DFQATT, CDR2 SNEGSKA (reference sequence). The CDR3 is CSAILLGTDTQYF. The CDR3 nucleotides are TGCAGTGCTATCCTCCTCGGCACAGATACGCAGTATTTT.

In its sample, this clonotype ranks as medium-sized (0.01 to 0.1%). The rearrangement links TRBV5-6 to TRBJ2-1; D possibly uses TRBD1 or TRBD2 (7 bases each). The V and J ends lost 4 bases and 7 bases respectively, with 15 bases between them. Germline-derived CDR1 and CDR2 are SGHDT and YYEEEE. This CDR3 has 14 amino acids. The DNA for the CDR3 is TGTGCCAGCAGCAGACAGGGTAGCGGGAATGAGCAGTTCTTC. This encodes CASSRQGSGNEQFF.

This clonotype is medium-sized within its sample. DNA of the CDR3: TGCAGCGTTGTCACAAGAGGGACTAGTGAGAATGAGCAGTTCTTC. Protein: CSVVTRGTSENEQFF. The V and J genes are TRBV29-1 and TRBJ2-1, with 8 bases aligning to TRBD2. V lost 4 bases to trimming and J lost 7 bases; unmatched junction nucleotides: 12. Germline lookup yields CDR1 SQVTM and CDR2 ANQGSEA. This CDR3 comprises 15 residues.

This clonotype showed up just a few times. J is TRBJ2-2 and V is TRBV3-1; D possibly corresponds to TRBD2 (5 bases). Trimming shortened V by 1 base and J by 1 base, and 7 bases separated the two germline ends. Germline CDR1 and CDR2: LGHDT and YNNKEL (reference sequence). This CDR3 comprises 15 residues. The CDR3 sequence is CASSQGGQNTGELFF. The CDR3 DNA is TGTGCCAGCAGCCAAGGAGGGCAGAACACCGGGGAGCTGTTTTTT. The whole variable domain, remainder taken from reference TRBV3-1 and TRBJ2-2, is DTAVSQTPKYLVTQMGNDKSIKCEQNLGHDTMYWYKQDSKKFLKIMFSYNNKELIINETVPNRFSPKSPDKAHLNLHINSLELGDSAVYFCASSQGGQNTGELFFGEGSRLTVL.

By share, this clonotype ranks as medium-sized. V is TRBV20-1 and J is TRBJ2-7, with D perhaps TRBD2 (6 bases). Trimming removed 4 bases from V and 4 bases from J, with 17 bases in between. Germline loops: CDR1 DFQATT, CDR2 SNEGSKA (reference sequence). The CDR3 has 14 residues. The CDR3 loop is CSATLTSMQYEQYF. The CDR3 DNA sequence: TGCAGTGCTACCCTAACTAGCATGCAGTACGAGCAGTACTTC.

This clonotype has more than one count but fewer than ten. The V gene is TRBV6-1, the J gene TRBJ2-1; D might be TRBD2 (5 bases). CDR1 is MNHNS and CDR2 is SASEGT in the germline V gene. Trimming removed 8 bases at V and 7 bases at J, with 21 bases between. The CDR3 covers 15 residues. The CDR3 DNA reads as TGTGCCAGCTCGTTCGGGCTAGCTGAGTGGAATGAGCAGTTCTTC. Translating gives CASSFGLAEWNEQFF.

Worth noting for this clonotype: A much more abundant neighbour one base away suggests this may be a read error. The final CDR3 position lacks the conserved phenylalanine or tryptophan, pointing to a likely read error. This sequence joins TRBV7-9 and TRBJ2-7, with 7 bases lining up with TRBD1. J gave up 7 bases and V 6 bases, and 9 bases lay outside the gene matches. The CDR3 runs 13 residues. Germline CDR1 SEHNR, CDR2 FQNEAQ (reference sequence). CDR3 nucleotides: TGTGCCAGCAGTCCTAAACAGGGGCGTGAGCAGTACTCC. Encoded protein: CASSPKQGREQYS.

This clonotype is medium-sized (0.01 to 0.1%). The chain links TRBV4-3 to TRBJ2-5, with D tentatively TRBD1 (5 bases). Germline V lookup: CDR1 LGHNA, CDR2 YSLEER. CDR3 size: 16 residues. Deletions cut 4 bases from V and 2 bases from J, with 17 bases between. CDR3 DNA sequence: TGCGCCAGCAGCCTCTCTGGGGCAGGGCAGCAAGAGACCCAGTACTTC. It yields the protein CASSLSGAGQQETQYF.

By share of the sample, this clonotype is large. The chain links TRBV7-2 to TRBJ2-1; D remains ambiguous. The CDR3 is 15 amino acids. Trimming took 3 bases from V and 0 from J, leaving 9 bases between them. Germline V gives CDR1 SGHTA, CDR2 FQGNSA. CDR3 nucleotides: TGTGCCAGCAGCTTTGTAGGGTACTCCTACAATGAGCAGTTCTTC. Translating gives CASSFVGYSYNEQFF.

Relative to its sample, this clonotype is medium-sized. The chain recombines TRBV7-6 with TRBJ2-2; D is ambiguous. The length of the CDR3 is 15 residues. Germline V gene lookup returns CDR1 SGHVS and CDR2 FNYEAQ. Deletions cut 1 base from V and 0 bases from J, with 6 bases between. For the CDR3, the DNA is TGTGCCAGCAGCTTAGGTCATTCGAACACCGGGGAGCTGTTTTTT. Translation gives CASSLGHSNTGELFF.

The table lists this clonotype with a few counts. The chain links TRBV6-2 or TRBV6-3 to TRBJ2-1; D gene ambiguous. The CDR3 consists of 11 residues. Deletions cut 4 bases from V and 3 bases from J, with 1 base between. Germline V gene sequence: CDR1 MNHEY, CDR2 SVGEGT. The CDR3 reads CASSFYNEQFF. In DNA, the CDR3 is TGTGCCAGCAGTTTCTACAATGAGCAGTTCTTC.